This passage covers 6 T cell receptor beta chains from one sample sequenced in a study of shared clonotypes between healthy human individuals. This table comes from immunoSEQ multiplex PCR, and its TCRdb copy is limited to in-frame clones, with some not included. This table has 2 million to 2.5 million clones, 90% to 96% appearing once. Sequences were obtained from naive CD4+ T cells sorted from blood. Described subset: CD45RA+ positively selected. The source of these receptors is a man younger than 30 in good health.

The chain couples TRBV2 to TRBJ1-5; D is perhaps TRBD1 (6 bases). The V end lost 5 bases, the J end lost 5 bases, and 10 bases lay between the germline ends. CDR3 length: 13 residues. The germline V gene encodes CDR1 SNHLY and CDR2 FYNNEI. This CDR3 reads CASSINRDQPQHF. For the CDR3, the DNA is TGTGCCAGCAGTATAAACAGGGATCAGCCCCAGCATTTT.

V gene TRBV30 combines with J gene TRBJ2-2; D not certain. The germline V gene encodes CDR1 GTSNPN and CDR2 SVGIG (reference sequence). The V gene lost 4 bases and the J gene lost 1 base, with 10 bases spanning the gap. The CDR3 is 14 amino acids. In nucleotides, the CDR3 is TGTGCCTGGACCCCCTTTCGGAACACCGGGGAGCTGTTTTTT. It specifies CAWTPFRNTGELFF.

This clone was picked up one time. This rearrangement joins TRBV28 to TRBJ1-1, with 9 bases fitting TRBD1. The CDR3 is 15 residues long. Germline values: CDR1 MDHEN, CDR2 SYDVKM. Trimming cost V 6 bases and J 1 base; bases outside gene matches: 6. In nucleotides, the CDR3 is TGTGCCAGCAGCGCACAGGGGGCCTCGAACACTGAAGCTTTCTTT. Protein sequence: CASSAQGASNTEAFF.

The chain couples TRBV19 to TRBJ1-6; maybe TRBD1 (6 bases). Trimming pared 7 bases from V and 3 bases from J, leaving 10 bases between. The CDR3 sequence is 14 residues long. Looked up from germline, CDR1 is LNHDA and CDR2 is SQIVND (reference sequence). The CDR3 sequence: CASNPGDYNSPLHF. CDR3 in DNA: TGTGCCAGTAACCCAGGGGACTATAATTCACCCCTCCACTTT.

This chain connects TRBV5-8 to TRBJ1-2, with D uncertain. CDR1 and CDR2 from the germline V gene are SGHTS and YDEGEE. V was pared by 4 bases and J by 5 bases, with 18 bases between. The CDR3 runs to 15 residues. The CDR3 nucleotides are TGTGCCAGCAGCCCTAACGGAGGCGTGGGGTATGGCTACACCTTC. It specifies CASSPNGGVGYGYTF.

The chain has TRBV4-3 and TRBJ2-1; D may be TRBD1 (6 bases). The CDR3 is 16 residues long. CDR1 is LGHNA, CDR2 YSLEER, per germline. V was cut by 3 bases and J by 7 bases, with 19 bases left in between. CDR3 bases: TGCGCCAGCAGCCAGCGAGCGGTAGCAAGGGGGAATGAGCAGTTCTTC. Translation gives CASSQRAVARGNEQFF.